Listed below are T cell receptor beta chains from one sample, sequenced in a study of blood T cell repertoires in COVID-19. Repertoires were generated with immunoSEQ multiplex PCR, while TCRdb's copy carries only in-frame clones and drops some. The table shows roughly 220,000 clones, with 84% occurring only once. The material sequenced was peripheral blood. The receptor source for this set is a woman aged 40 to 50 who had recovered from COVID-19. The CDR3 runs from the conserved cysteine through the conserved F or W. A D gene is named only where the DNA matches it firmly. Size values are once, few and many counts, or a class for expanded clones, and some rows have none.

TRBD2	TRBJ2-5	TRBV29-1	.	CSADGTSGAGTQYF	TGCAGCGCGGACGGGACTAGCGGGGCCGGGACCCAGTACTTC
.	TRBJ1-2	TRBV18	.	CASSPARDNYGYTF	TGTGCCAGCTCACCGGCCAGGGATAACTATGGCTACACCTTC
.	TRBJ1-5	TRBV12-5	.	CASGLDRNGQPQHF	TGTGCTAGTGGTTTGGACAGGAACGGGCAGCCCCAGCATTTT
TRBD1	TRBJ1-3	TRBV5-1	.	CASSLIRPGQGTGNTIYF	TGCGCCAGCAGCTTGATCCGACCGGGACAGGGAACTGGAAACACCATATATTTT
.	TRBJ2-3	TRBV5-1	.	CASSSQSDTDTQYF	TGCGCCAGCAGCTCCCAGTCCGACACAGATACGCAGTATTTT
.	TRBJ1-1	TRBV7-6	.	CASSQPHGNTEAFF	TGTGCCAGCAGCCAACCCCACGGGAACACTGAAGCTTTCTTT
.	TRBJ1-2	TRBV7-9	.	CASSASPGVTSNYGYTF	TGTGCCAGCAGCGCCTCGCCAGGGGTTACATCTAACTATGGCTACACCTTC
.	TRBJ2-7	TRBV6-5	.	CASSYSLGHPYEQYF	TGTGCCAGCAGTTACTCCTTGGGACACCCCTACGAGCAGTACTTC
.	TRBJ2-2	TRBV10-3	.	CAISVTLEANTGELFF	TGTGCCATCAGCGTAACACTAGAAGCGAACACCGGGGAGCTGTTTTTT
.	TRBJ1-1	TRBV3-1/TRBV3-2	.	CASSELNWVLF	TGTGCCAGCAGCGAACTAAACTGGGTACTCTTT
TRBD1	TRBJ1-1	TRBV3-1/TRBV3-2	once	CASSQTGGSEAFF	TGTGCCAGCAGCCAAACAGGGGGCAGTGAAGCTTTCTTT
.	TRBJ1-4	TRBV3-1/TRBV3-2	.	CASSQVGGKLFF	TGTGCCAGCAGCCAAGTTGGCGGAAAACTGTTTTTT
TRBD1	TRBJ1-1	TRBV30	few	CAWSLQGAEAFF	TGTGCCTGGAGCTTACAGGGGGCTGAAGCTTTCTTT
.	TRBJ2-2	TRBV18	.	CASSPLGGGPLNTGELFF	TGTGCCAGCTCACCATTAGGGGGTGGACCATTGAACACCGGGGAGCTGTTTTTT
TRBD1	TRBJ1-6	TRBV7-6	once	CASSPQISVQGGILHF	TGTGCCAGCAGCCCACAAATTTCGGTCCAGGGGGGAATCCTCCACTTT
TRBD2	TRBJ2-7	TRBV9	.	CASSVSGGYEQYF	TGTGCCAGCAGTGTCAGCGGGGGCTACGAGCAGTACTTC
.	TRBJ1-2	TRBV5-1	.	CASSLVRGTADNYGYTF	TGCGCCAGCAGCTTGGTGAGGGGGACGGCGGATAACTATGGCTACACCTTC
.	TRBJ1-2	TRBV19	.	CASSIISAGAGYGYTF	TGTGCCAGTAGTATAATCTCGGCAGGCGCGGGCTATGGCTACACCTTC
TRBD1	TRBJ1-5	TRBV19	few	CASSIQGENQPQHF	TGTGCCAGTAGTATCCAGGGGGAAAATCAGCCCCAGCATTTT
.	TRBJ1-6	TRBV3-1/TRBV3-2	.	CASSLPGNSPLHF	TGTGCCAGCAGCCTCCCAGGGAATTCACCCCTCCACTTT
.	TRBJ2-1	TRBV11-3	.	CASSLGGTRSYNEQFF	TGTGCCAGCAGCTTAGGTGGGACACGCTCCTACAATGAGCAGTTCTTC
.	TRBJ1-1	TRBV7-9	.	CASSSPLSGEAFF	TGTGCCAGCAGCTCACCCCTGTCGGGAGAAGCTTTCTTT
TRBD1	TRBJ2-1	TRBV20-1	.	CSFDRGNEQFF	TGCAGTTTCGACAGGGGAAATGAGCAGTTCTTC
TRBD1	TRBJ2-7	TRBV4-3	.	CASSQDLARDRVRQYF	TGCGCCAGCAGCCAAGATCTCGCGAGGGACAGGGTTCGGCAGTACTTC
.	TRBJ2-3	TRBV14	.	CASALVEGLFTDTQYF	TGTGCCAGCGCCCTTGTCGAGGGCTTATTCACAGATACGCAGTATTTT
.	TRBJ2-5	TRBV9	.	CASSPLSARAETQYF	TGTGCCAGCAGCCCCCTTTCCGCGCGGGCGGAGACCCAGTACTTC
.	TRBJ1-2	TRBV6-5	.	CASGALGGYGYTF	TGTGCCAGCGGAGCTTTAGGGGGTTATGGCTACACCTTC
TRBD1	TRBJ1-4	TRBV5-1	few	CASSTLTGVGEKLFF	TGCGCCAGCAGCACTCTGACAGGGGTAGGGGAAAAACTGTTTTTT
.	TRBJ2-3	TRBV5-4	.	CASSTGGGMTTDTQYF	TGTGCCAGCAGCACGGGCGGGGGCATGACGACAGATACGCAGTATTTT
TRBD1	TRBJ2-5	TRBV5-1	.	CASSRFGAQTGWQETQYF	TGCGCCAGCAGTCGCTTCGGTGCTCAGACAGGGTGGCAAGAGACCCAGTACTTC
TRBD2	TRBJ2-7	TRBV27	.	CASSPSGTRGEQYF	TGTGCCAGCAGTCCGTCCGGGACTAGAGGCGAGCAGTACTTC
.	TRBJ2-3	TRBV5-1	.	CASSLAVAGTSTDTQYF	TGCGCCAGCAGCTTGGCCGTTGCGGGCACAAGCACAGATACGCAGTATTTT
TRBD2	TRBJ2-3	TRBV14	once	CASSQRGGGTDTQYF	TGTGCCAGCAGCCAGCGGGGGGGCGGCACAGATACGCAGTATTTT
.	TRBJ1-2	TRBV2	.	CASSVSNYGYTF	TGTGCCAGCAGTGTCAGTAACTATGGCTACACCTTC
.	TRBJ2-7	TRBV11-3	.	CASSLVAVDYPQYF	TGTGCCAGCAGCTTAGTGGCCGTAGACTACCCTCAGTACTTC
.	TRBJ1-2	TRBV5-6	.	CASSAGQWNYGYTF	TGTGCCAGCAGCGCCGGACAGTGGAACTATGGCTACACCTTC
TRBD2	TRBJ2-1	TRBV6-1	.	CASSEEIYWTSGGGEQFF	TGTGCCAGCAGTGAAGAAATCTACTGGACTAGCGGGGGAGGTGAGCAGTTCTTC
.	TRBJ1-4	TRBV4-1	.	CASSQGPAGGEDEKLFF	TGCGCCAGCAGCCAAGGCCCCGCCGGGGGGGAGGATGAAAAACTGTTTTTT
TRBD2	TRBJ2-4	TRBV7-2	.	CASSPQVSGGAKGKNIQYF	TGTGCCAGCAGCCCCCAGGTTAGCGGGGGGGCTAAAGGCAAAAACATTCAGTACTTC
.	TRBJ2-7	TRBV18	.	CASSRVSEPYEQYF	TGTGCCAGCTCGCGGGTTTCGGAGCCCTACGAGCAGTACTTC
TRBD2	TRBJ2-7	TRBV3-1/TRBV3-2	few	CASSLGTREYF	TGTGCCAGCAGCCTTGGGACTAGAGAGTACTTC
TRBD2	TRBJ2-3	TRBV4-3	.	CASSQDWLAGGGQDTQYF	TGCGCCAGCAGCCAAGATTGGCTAGCGGGGGGTGGACAAGATACGCAGTATTTT
.	TRBJ2-2	TRBV7-9	.	CASRENRDANTGELFF	TGTGCCAGCAGGGAAAACAGGGACGCGAACACCGGGGAGCTGTTTTTT
TRBD1	TRBJ2-7	TRBV28	.	CASRATGSRPPQHYEQYF	TGTGCCAGCAGAGCGACAGGGTCTAGGCCTCCCCAGCACTACGAGCAGTACTTC
.	TRBJ1-1	TRBV6-1	once	CASSDPHKGGEEAFF	TGTGCCAGCAGTGACCCCCACAAAGGAGGAGAAGAAGCTTTCTTT
.	TRBJ1-1	TRBV3-1/TRBV3-2	.	CASSQDPQGMNTEAFF	TGTGCCAGCAGCCAAGATCCGCAGGGCATGAACACTGAAGCTTTCTTT
.	TRBJ2-7	TRBV7-2	.	CASSLSTGTLLYEQYF	TGTGCCAGCAGCTTATCCACCGGGACACTACTCTACGAGCAGTACTTC
TRBD2	TRBJ2-1	TRBV6-5	.	CASRIAGGPYNEQFF	TGTGCCAGCAGGATAGCGGGGGGACCATACAATGAGCAGTTCTTC
TRBD1	TRBJ2-7	TRBV28	.	CASSSPGQGAREQYF	TGTGCCAGCAGTTCGCCGGGACAGGGGGCTCGAGAGCAGTACTTC
TRBD1	TRBJ2-5	TRBV10-3	.	CAISESRTGQETQYF	TGTGCCATCAGTGAGTCGAGGACAGGTCAAGAGACCCAGTACTTC